This TCR beta chain was recovered during a study of OX40 agonist ivuxolimab in advanced cancers. Study as a whole: As their treatment, patients were administered ivuxolimab, an agonistic anti-OX40 (CD134) antibody. Recorded diagnoses for dose-escalation patients were hepatocellular carcinoma, melanoma, renal cell or head and neck cancer. Study-wide points: Partial responders dosed at 0.1-3.0 mg/kg displayed clonal expansion ranking among the lowest.

CDR1 SEHNR and CDR2 FQNEAQ come from the germline V gene (reference sequence). The CDR3 loop spans 14 amino acids. V was pared by 5 bases and J by 7 bases, with 5 bases of the junction left unmatched. As to this clone: Its target is unknown.

Profiled with immunoSEQ multiplex PCR; TCRdb holds only in-frame clones, not every one. Of 100,000 to 130,000 clones in the sample, approximately 90% are singletons; the top ten hold 1% to 1.5%. The sequenced sample was CD4+ or CD8+ T cells sorted from blood, obtained in a trial of the OX40 agonist ivuxolimab. The clonotype was recovered from an adult with an advanced solid tumor such as melanoma, head and neck, liver or kidney cancer. V and J are TRBV7-9 and TRBJ1-6; 7 bases align to TRBD1. The CDR3 loop reads CASSPRTGNSPLHF. The CDR3 DNA reads as TGTGCCAGCAGCCCGAGGACAGGCAATTCACCCCTCCACTTT.